This T cell receptor beta chain was retrieved from a study of T cell responses to AZD1222 COVID-19 vaccine. The CDR3 is 13 amino acids. The ends lost 6 bases at V and 6 bases at J; junction bases unmatched: 3. The germline V gene has CDR1 WNHNN and CDR2 SYGVQD (reference sequence). Profiled with immunoSEQ multiplex PCR; TCRdb holds only in-frame clones, not every one. Seen here are about 130,000 clones, roughly nine tenths observed once, and the top ten hold more than 4%. The chain combines TRBV10-1 with TRBJ2-2; 8 bases align to TRBD1. Sequences were derived from peripheral blood, sampled on day 0 of AZD1222 vaccination. This clonotype originated in an adult in good health. This CDR3 is CASRAGGSGELFF. Written as DNA, the CDR3 is TGCGCCAGCAGAGCAGGGGGCTCCGGGGAGCTGTTTTTT.